These 3 T cell receptor beta chains came from one sample sequenced in a study of cytomegalovirus exposure and HLA in healthy donors. Clones were read by immunoSEQ multiplex PCR, and TCRdb kept only the in-frame ones, dropping some. Of approximately 100,000 clones in the sample, 88% were seen once. The specimen sequenced was PBMCs. The receptor source for this set is a woman aged 18-30 years in good health and CMV-seronegative.

The CDR3 spells CASSEGTSGGAGEQFF. In DNA form, the CDR3 reads TGTGCCAGCAGTGAAGGAACTAGCGGGGGGGCCGGTGAGCAGTTCTTC. V gene TRBV6-4 combines with J gene TRBJ2-1, with 13 nucleotides matching TRBD2. Germline V lookup: CDR1 MRHNA, CDR2 SNTAGT. V was clipped by 3 bases and J by 9 bases; unmatched bases: 8. This CDR3 region has 16 residues.

The chain employs TRBV28 and TRBJ1-5; 11 nucleotides line up with TRBD1. The CDR3 sequence is 14 residues long. Germline CDR1 MDHEN, CDR2 SYDVKM. The V gene end was trimmed by 7 bases and the J gene end by 5 bases; junction bases not matched to a gene: 4. The chain's CDR3 is CASNKDRGHQPQHF. For the CDR3, the DNA is TGTGCCAGCAATAAGGACAGGGGGCATCAGCCCCAGCATTTT.

The chain joins TRBV6-6 to TRBJ2-2; the D gene is possibly TRBD2 (5 bases). Trimming took off 9 bases at V and 2 bases at J, with 16 bases between the two ends. Germline CDR1 reads MNHNY; CDR2 reads SVGAGI (reference sequence). This CDR3 comprises 15 residues. The DNA for the CDR3 is TGTGCCAGTGTGTCGGACTCAACAAACACCGGGGAGCTGTTTTTT. It translates to CASVSDSTNTGELFF.